This TCR beta chain was sequenced during a study of blood T cell repertoires in COVID-19. Turning to the study itself: Sites in the United States, Italy and Spain provided acute and convalescent COVID-19 samples. In each case, the material was cDNA or gDNA derived from T cells, B-cell-depleted T cells, or PBMCs.

The CDR3 is made up of 15 amino acids. Germline values: CDR1 SGHVS, CDR2 FQNEAQ. Trimming cost V 3 bases and J 4 bases, with 15 bases left between them. Original processing methods: Nucleated cell number was recorded as an estimate derived from reference gene primer amplification. Produced via immunoSEQ multiplex PCR; TCRdb's table is partial and in-frame only. D and trimming were read from the DNA, whereas the V and J calls and clone size are those reported in that table. The sample includes 83,000 or so clones, approximately 86% of them seen just once. This sequence originates from an elderly man with active or convalescent COVID-19. Source material: peripheral blood. V usage is TRBV7-8 and J usage is TRBJ1-2; tentative D call: TRBD1 (5 bases). CDR3 DNA: TGTGCCAGCAGCTTCACGGGGGGAGACGTCTATGGCTACACCTTC. Its protein is CASSFTGGDVYGYTF.